One and the same sample provided the 24 T cell receptor beta chains below, sequenced in a study of blood T cell repertoires in COVID-19. Repertoires were generated with immunoSEQ multiplex PCR, while TCRdb's copy carries only in-frame clones and drops some. The sample yields about 210,000 clones, 82% seen once. Sequencing input: peripheral blood. Receptor source: a woman aged 55-75 years with COVID-19, enrolled during active disease.

The V call is TRBV7-3, the J call TRBJ1-1; no clear D gene. Germline V gene sequence: CDR1 SGHTA, CDR2 FQGTGA. The CDR3 is 13 amino acids. V lost 5 bases to trimming and J lost 0 bases, with 7 bases between them. Here the CDR3 reads CASSLSMNTEAFF. The CDR3, as DNA: TGTGCCAGCAGCCTCAGTATGAACACTGAAGCTTTCTTT.

The CDR3, as DNA: TGTGCCAGCAGTTTGTTAAGAGCGAACACCGGGGAGCTGTTTTTT. It encodes CASSLLRANTGELFF. The rearrangement links TRBV6-6 to TRBJ2-2; D gene uncertain. V gave up 4 bases and J gave up 0 bases, with 9 bases separating them. CDR1 and CDR2 from the germline V gene are MNHNY and SVGAGI (reference sequence). CDR3 length: 15 amino acids.

The chain is built from TRBV19 and TRBJ2-5; 11 bases fit TRBD1. Trimming cost V 3 bases and J 1 base; bases outside gene matches: 16. The CDR3 is made up of 20 amino acids. CDR1 is LNHDA and CDR2 is SQIVND in the germline V gene (reference sequence). The CDR3 DNA sequence: TGTGCCAGTAGTATTTTTTTTGGGACAGGGGGATTGCCCATCCAAGAGACCCAGTACTTC. Protein sequence: CASSIFFGTGGLPIQETQYF. Drawing the rest from reference TRBV19 and TRBJ2-5, the complete variable domain is DGGITQSPKYLFRKEGQNVTLSCEQNLNHDAMYWYRQDPGQGLRLIYYSQIVNDFQKGDIAEGYSVSREKKESFPLTVTSAQKNPTAFYLCASSIFFGTGGLPIQETQYFGPGTRLLVL.

This chain connects TRBV27 to TRBJ2-7; 14 bases are a match to TRBD2. The CDR3 loop spans 14 amino acids. Trimming cost V 6 bases and J 6 bases; bases outside gene matches: 4. Germline CDR1 and CDR2: MNHEY and SMNVEV (reference sequence). The CDR3 DNA is TGTGCCAGCAGGGGACTAGCGGGAGTGGTCGAGCAGTACTTC. The encoded protein is CASRGLAGVVEQYF.

V and J are TRBV15 and TRBJ2-1; TRBD2 matches 12 bases. The germline gives CDR1 LNHNV, CDR2 YYDKDF (reference sequence). Unmatched junction bases numbered 6, after V lost 6 bases and J lost 9 bases. This CDR3 comprises 14 residues. The CDR3 nucleotides read TGTGCCACCAGGAGACTAGCGGGAGAATCTGAGCAGTTCTTC. Residues: CATRRLAGESEQFF.

This clone was detected a few times. The V call is TRBV5-1, the J call TRBJ1-3, with D perhaps matching TRBD1 (5 bases). The CDR3 sequence is 16 residues long. Germline V gene data show CDR1 as SGHRS and CDR2 as YFSETQ. Trimming left V 5 bases short and J 6 bases short, with 21 bases between. The CDR3 is CASSQKPGLDKNTIYF. DNA of the CDR3: TGCGCCAGCAGTCAAAAACCGGGACTGGATAAAAACACCATATATTTT.

This clone was observed a single time. The chain employs TRBV27 and TRBJ1-1, with D possibly being TRBD1 (6 bases). Between the trimmed V and J ends, which lost 2 bases and 2 bases, there was a span of 9 bases. Germline V CDR1 and CDR2: MNHEY, SMNVEV (reference sequence). The CDR3 has 14 amino acids. The CDR3 region is CASSLNRANTEAFF. CDR3 sequence (DNA): TGTGCCAGCAGTTTAAACAGGGCTAACACTGAAGCTTTCTTT.

The chain is built from TRBV3-1 (or the pseudogene TRBV3-2) and TRBJ1-1; 8 bases are shared with TRBD1. Germline loops: CDR1 LGHDT, CDR2 YNNKEL (reference sequence). The J segment lost 3 bases and the V segment lost 4 bases, leaving 19 bases of the junction unmatched. The CDR3 is 19 residues long. For the CDR3, the DNA is TGTGCCAGCAGCCTACAGGCGACAGGGGACGACCTGTCGGACACTGAAGCTTTCTTT. Protein sequence: CASSLQATGDDLSDTEAFF.

The table lists this clone with a count of one. This chain uses TRBV28 with TRBJ1-4; maybe TRBD1 (6 bases). From germline, CDR1 is MDHEN and CDR2 SYDVKM. There are 17 residues in the CDR3. Trimming stripped 4 bases from V and 4 bases from J, with 19 bases between. CDR3 loop: CASSSQLTGTSNEKLFF. CDR3 nucleotide sequence: TGTGCCAGCAGTTCGCAACTGACCGGGACAAGTAATGAAAAACTGTTTTTT. The full variable domain, with the rest looked up from reference TRBV28 and TRBJ1-4, is DVKVTQSSRYLVKRTGEKVFLECVQDMDHENMFWYRQDPGLGLRLIYFSYDVKMKEKGDIPEGYSVSREKKERFSLILESASTNQTSMYLCASSSQLTGTSNEKLFFGSGTQLSVL.

This chain connects TRBV3-1 (or the pseudogene TRBV3-2) to TRBJ2-2; a weak D match, TRBD2 (5 bases). CDR1 is LGHDT, CDR2 YNNKEL, per germline (reference sequence). The CDR3 totals 18 residues. Trimming removed 1 base at V and 2 bases at J, with 17 bases between. CDR3 nucleotides: TGTGCCAGCAGCCAAGTAGGCGGGTGGCCGTCCAACACCGGGGAGCTGTTTTTT. Its translation is CASSQVGGWPSNTGELFF.

V usage is TRBV10-2 and J usage is TRBJ2-2; 12 bases align to TRBD2. V lost 7 bases to trimming and J lost 6 bases; unmatched junction nucleotides: 6. Germline V gene data show CDR1 as WSHSY and CDR2 as SAAADI. The CDR3 consists of 15 residues. The CDR3 loop reads CASTATSGSSGELFF. The CDR3 DNA reads TGCGCCAGCACCGCGACTAGCGGGAGTTCCGGGGAGCTGTTTTTT.

V usage is TRBV11-2 and J usage is TRBJ1-1, with 12 positions matching TRBD1. The CDR3 spans 17 residues. V was pared by 3 bases and J by 1 base, with 6 bases of the junction left unmatched. Per the germline V gene, CDR1 is SGHAT and CDR2 is FQNNGV. CDR3 protein: CASSFPGQGASNTEAFF. CDR3 in DNA: TGTGCCAGCAGCTTTCCGGGACAGGGGGCTTCGAACACTGAAGCTTTCTTT.

This clone was counted once. This chain links TRBV14 with TRBJ2-5; weak D call: TRBD2 (6 bases). Germline V gives CDR1 SGHDN, CDR2 FVKESK. There are 18 residues in the CDR3. Trimming stripped 4 bases from V and 5 bases from J, with 26 bases between. The CDR3 DNA follows: TGTGCCAGCAGCCCACGACTCCCCGCGGGGCTCATTTTCGAGACCCAGTACTTC. This codes for CASSPRLPAGLIFETQYF.

V and J are TRBV9 and TRBJ1-2; D not certain. The V and J ends lost 4 bases and 2 bases respectively, with 18 bases between them. This CDR3 spans 16 amino acids. Germline values: CDR1 SGDLS, CDR2 YYNGEE. The CDR3 region is CASSPFDRLSNYGYTF. The CDR3 DNA sequence: TGTGCCAGCAGCCCCTTCGATAGACTCTCCAACTATGGCTACACCTTC.

The rearrangement joins TRBV11-3 to TRBJ1-4; a possible D gene is TRBD1 (5 bases). This CDR3 region has 15 residues. Per germline, CDR1 SGHNT and CDR2 YENEEA. V was pared by 1 base and J by 5 bases, with 11 bases between. DNA of the CDR3: TGTGCCAGCAGCTTAGGTGACAGCAACAATGAAAAACTGTTTTTT. It encodes CASSLGDSNNEKLFF.

This clone was detected once. J is TRBJ2-1 and V is TRBV7-2; possibly TRBD2 for D (6 bases). The CDR3 has 14 amino acids. Germline CDR1 SGHTA, CDR2 FQGNSA. The V gene lost 4 bases and the J gene lost 6 bases, with 13 bases spanning the gap. CDR3 DNA sequence: TGTGCCAGCAGCTCACGGGAGAACCGCAATGAGCAGTTCTTC. Amino acid sequence: CASSSRENRNEQFF.

The chain recombines TRBV11-2 with TRBJ2-1, with D maybe TRBD2 (6 bases). V lost 0 bases and J lost 4, with 7 bases in between. This CDR3 has 14 amino acids. Germline CDR1 and CDR2: SGHAT and FQNNGV. The chain's CDR3 is CASSLDRGYNEQFF. The DNA for the CDR3 is TGTGCCAGCAGCTTAGATCGGGGGTACAATGAGCAGTTCTTC.

This clone was counted only a few times. The chain is built from TRBV4-3 and TRBJ1-1; D not certain. CDR1 LGHNA and CDR2 YSLEER come from the germline V gene. V was clipped by 0 bases and J by 5 bases, with 13 bases between them. The CDR3 consists of 15 residues. In nucleotides, the CDR3 is TGCGCCAGCAGCCAAGATGGGAGAAGAGGGACTGAAGCTTTCTTT. Translation: CASSQDGRRGTEAFF.

V gene TRBV15 combines with J gene TRBJ1-6, with TRBD1 identical over 8 bases. J was trimmed by 10 bases and V by 11 bases; bases with no gene match: 10. From germline, CDR1 is LNHNV and CDR2 YYDKDF (reference sequence). The CDR3 loop spans 13 amino acids. This CDR3 reads CASRQGYGSPLHF. In DNA, the CDR3 is TGTGCCTCAAGACAGGGGTATGGGTCACCCCTCCACTTT.

This chain joins TRBV2 and TRBJ2-7; D perhaps matches TRBD2 (6 bases). Trimming stripped 7 bases from V and 7 bases from J, with 17 bases between. The CDR3 consists of 13 residues. CDR1 is SNHLY and CDR2 is FYNNEI in the germline V gene. The chain's CDR3 is CASNAGPPGEQYV. The DNA of the CDR3 is TGTGCCAGCAACGCGGGGCCGCCTGGGGAGCAGTACGTC.

This chain links TRBV7-3 with TRBJ1-6; tentative D call: TRBD1 (5 bases). The CDR3 has 17 amino acids. Germline lookup yields CDR1 SGHTA and CDR2 FQGTGA. Trimming left V 10 bases short and J 2 bases short, with 21 bases between. The CDR3 here is CATRYAGDGAYNSPLHF. DNA for the CDR3: TGTGCCACGCGTTACGCGGGGGACGGTGCCTATAATTCACCCCTCCACTTT.

The chain uses TRBV28 and TRBJ2-1, with 10 bases lining up with TRBD2. The V and J ends lost 6 bases and 7 bases, in that order; junction bases with no gene match: 9. CDR1 is MDHEN, CDR2 SYDVKM, per germline. The CDR3 runs to 15 residues. The CDR3 here is CASSWGSGRANEQFF. CDR3 DNA sequence: TGTGCCAGCAGCTGGGGAAGCGGGAGGGCAAATGAGCAGTTCTTC.

This clone was seen once. The chain is built from TRBV7-3 and TRBJ2-5; D unclear. Trimming shortened V by 5 bases and J by 5 bases, and 12 bases separated the two germline ends. The CDR3 has 13 amino acids. The germline V gene has CDR1 SGHTA and CDR2 FQGTGA. DNA for the CDR3: TGTGCCAGCAGCCTAAGCGCCAAGGAGACCCAGTACTTC. It is translated as CASSLSAKETQYF.

V is TRBV5-1 and J is TRBJ1-6, with 9 bases matching TRBD1. V lost 4 bases, J lost 6 bases, and 5 bases stayed unmatched. CDR1 and CDR2 from the germline V gene are SGHRS and YFSETQ. This CDR3 is built from 15 residues. For the CDR3, the DNA is TGCGCCAGCAGCGCTACAGGGGGCCCTAATTCACCCCTCCACTTT. The encoded protein is CASSATGGPNSPLHF.